Detailed here is one TCR beta chain. No antigen is known for it. The sample belongs to a study of monozygotic twins with inflammatory bowel disease. Regarding the study as a whole: There were differing immunosuppressive treatments, which may have added variability to patient repertoires. Especially with disease activity, IBD patients shared fewer clonotypes with others than healthy twins did. IBD patients had lower TCRbeta diversity (inverse Simpson) than healthy co-twins.

This CDR3 spans 13 amino acids. Germline lookup yields CDR1 DFQATT and CDR2 SNEGSKA (reference sequence). The UMIs carried a 6-nucleotide sample barcode, and they were added by template switching. From its re-call of the 5' RACE reads, TCRdb lists each CDR3 protein once, without DNA. The listing records 300,000 to 350,000 distinct CDR3 sequences. The clonotype originates from a human donor with ulcerative colitis or Crohn's disease, or a healthy co-twin of an affected twin (not recorded which). The chain is built from TRBV20-1 and TRBJ2-7; TCRdb outputs TRBD1, but without DNA this stays unchecked. Sequencing input: blood. CDR3 loop: CSASFGWGGEQYF.